This TCR beta chain was captured by sequencing in a study of blood T cell repertoires in COVID-19. Across the study: Both acute and convalescent COVID-19 samples were obtained from the United States, Italy and Spain.

Repertoires were generated with immunoSEQ multiplex PCR, while TCRdb's copy carries only in-frame clones and drops some. The top ten hold approximately 29% of the sample, which has around 76,000 clones, about 76% seen once. CDR3 size: 16 residues. Germline V gives CDR1 LGHNA, CDR2 YSLEER. The ends were cut back, 2 bases at V and 3 bases at J, with 15 bases in the middle. The sequenced sample was peripheral blood. This chain connects TRBV4-3 to TRBJ2-3; tentative D call: TRBD2 (6 bases). The receptor was derived from a woman older than 75 with active or convalescent COVID-19. The CDR3 coding sequence is TGCGCCAGCAGCCAATATGCTGGAGGGATTACAGATACGCAGTATTTT. Translated: CASSQYAGGITDTQYF.